This T cell receptor beta chain was observed in a study of glioma-infiltrating T cells. General study points: Only very few CDR3 sequences appeared in both tissue and blood. Above-expected tissue-blood divergence occurred in all gliomas, most in low-grade ones.

This clonotype was counted ten times or more. Its antigen remains unidentified. TCR alpha and beta CDR3 regions were amplified from RNA using iRepertoire nested multiplex PCR. Input was roughly 100-450 ng of tissue mRNA or PBMC total RNA. TCRdb re-derived calls from the multiplex PCR reads in MiXCR, one entry per CDR3 protein. This table has roughly 120,000 distinct CDR3 sequences, roughly 25% appearing once. Sequencing was performed on glioma tissue, nonneoplastic brain tissue, or PBMCs (not recorded which). This receptor was identified in a human donor with low-grade glioma or glioblastoma, undergoing nonglioma brain surgery, or in good health (not recorded which).

DNA for the CDR3: TGTGCCAGCAGCCACCGTACGCAGTATTTT. Translating gives CASSHRTQYF. The chain combines TRBV28 with TRBJ2-3; D remains ambiguous. The CDR3 length is 10 residues. The germline CDR1 and CDR2 sequences are MDHEN and SYDVKM. V lost 6 bases, J lost 8 bases, and 6 bases lay in between.